This TCR beta chain was retrieved from a study of blood T cells in healthy people across ages. CDR3 length: 14 residues. J gave up 8 bases and V 4 bases, and 11 bases lay outside the gene matches. Germline CDR1 and CDR2: SGDLS and YYNGEE. Study outcomes and limitations: Diversity of TCR beta per million T cells declined in a roughly linear way with age. Naive CD4+ cell counts and diversity both ran higher in long-lived than in aged donors.

PCR was performed a second time for 7 to 11 cycles using a sample-barcoded 5' primer and a J-beta primer mix. A minimum of 2.5 million CDR3-containing paired-end reads was obtained for each sample. TCRdb reprocessed the 5' RACE reads with MiXCR, giving one entry per CDR3 protein. The sample holds hundreds of thousands of distinct CDR3 sequences; more than 25% are singletons and the top ten take roughly 17%. On this clonotype: Its antigen is as yet unknown.

The rearrangement joins TRBV9 to TRBJ1-2, with 7 bases aligning to TRBD1. This clonotype was sampled from a woman at least 80 years old in good health. Sequencing was performed on blood. The CDR3 bases are TGTGCCAGCAGCCCGGGGACAGTCACCCAAGGCTACACCTTC. This translates into CASSPGTVTQGYTF.